The 27 T cell receptor beta chains reported below all come from one sample, sequenced in a study of T cells in Graves' hyperthyroidism and ophthalmopathy. Amplification of TCR beta CDR3 regions was performed using RNA transcripts as template. In the first-round RT-PCR of the TCR CDR3, the HTBI primer set was used. Each CDR3 protein gets one entry after TCRdb re-called the multiplex PCR reads with MiXCR. The sample lists about 400,000 distinct CDR3 sequences; around 16% were seen once. What was sequenced was blood. These receptors came from a woman younger than 35 with Graves' hyperthyroidism that later progressed to Graves' ophthalmopathy.

This clonotype was recorded many times. V is TRBV27 and J is TRBJ2-7, with TRBD1 identical over 7 bases. Germline V gene sequence: CDR1 MNHEY, CDR2 SMNVEV (reference sequence). V lost 0 bases to trimming and J lost 2 bases; unmatched junction nucleotides: 13. The CDR3 spans 18 residues. CDR3 DNA sequence: TGTGCCAGCAGTTTATCAAAACTCGGGACAGACGGTCCCTACGAGCAGTACTTC. This codes for CASSLSKLGTDGPYEQYF.

This clonotype was seen many times. This chain connects TRBV28 to TRBJ1-4, with TRBD1 as a possible D gene (5 bases). The CDR3 is 15 amino acids. CDR1 is MDHEN, CDR2 SYDVKM, per germline. V was shortened by 6 bases and J by 5 bases, with 16 bases between the two germline ends. Here the CDR3 reads CASSRPGSPNEKLFF. Written as DNA, the CDR3 is TGTGCCAGCAGCCGGCCAGGGTCCCCAAATGAAAAACTGTTTTTT.

V is TRBV15 and J is TRBJ2-7, with D possibly TRBD1 on 6 matching bases. Germline values: CDR1 LNHNV, CDR2 YYDKDF (reference sequence). Trimming pared 2 bases from V and 3 bases from J, leaving 14 bases between. This CDR3 region has 15 residues. The CDR3 region is CATSRPGRGDYEQYF. The CDR3 DNA reads as TGTGCCACCAGCAGACCGGGCAGGGGCGACTACGAGCAGTACTTC. Filled out from reference TRBV15 and TRBJ2-7, the complete variable domain reads DAMVIQNPRYQVTQFGKPVTLSCSQTLNHNVMYWYQQKSSQAPKLLFHYYDKDFNNEADTPDNFQSRRPNTSFCFLDIRSPGLGDTAMYLCATSRPGRGDYEQYFGPGTRLTVT.

CDR3 sequence: CASSPTGASTGELFF. In DNA, the CDR3 is TGCGCCAGCAGCCCGACCGGGGCGAGCACCGGGGAGCTGTTTTTT. This chain uses TRBV4-1 with TRBJ2-2; possibly TRBD1 or TRBD2 for D (5 bases each). Germline V gives CDR1 MGHRA, CDR2 YSYEKL. CDR3 length: 15 amino acids. The V gene lost 4 bases and the J gene lost 4 bases, with 13 bases spanning the gap.

This clonotype was observed at least ten times. This sequence joins TRBV20-1 and TRBJ2-1; maybe TRBD2 (5 bases). V gave up 2 bases and J gave up 8 bases, with 16 bases separating them. This CDR3 contains 14 residues. Germline V CDR1 and CDR2: DFQATT, SNEGSKA (reference sequence). The DNA for the CDR3 is TGCAGTGCTAGACTACTAGGCCCACACCATGAGCAGTTCTTC. It codes for CSARLLGPHHEQFF.

This clonotype was observed at least ten times. The genes are TRBV9 and TRBJ2-5; D remains unclear. Germline CDR1 is SGDLS and CDR2 is YYNGEE. Trimming removed 0 bases at V and 4 bases at J, with 13 bases between. The CDR3 extends over 15 amino acids. CDR3 residues: CASSVDPGGRETQYF. The CDR3 region has the DNA TGTGCCAGCAGCGTAGACCCTGGTGGGCGAGAGACCCAGTACTTC.

Many counts were recorded for this clonotype. The chain has TRBV5-1 and TRBJ2-2, with 9 positions matching TRBD2. The CDR3 loop spans 13 amino acids. Per germline, CDR1 SGHRS and CDR2 YFSETQ. After removal of 4 bases from V and 5 bases from J, the junction contained 0 bases not matched to a gene. The CDR3 region has the DNA TGCGCCAGCAGCGCGGGAGGGACCGGGGAGCTGTTTTTT. It translates to CASSAGGTGELFF.

CDR3 DNA: TGCAGTGCTAGAGATCCCCGGGCTAGCGGGGACACCTACAATGAGCAGTTCTTC. The encoded protein is CSARDPRASGDTYNEQFF. The V call is TRBV20-1, the J call TRBJ2-1; 9 bases agree with TRBD2. After removal of 0 bases from V and 2 bases from J, the junction contained 11 bases not matched to a gene. The germline V gene has CDR1 DFQATT and CDR2 SNEGSKA (reference sequence). The CDR3 totals 18 residues.

This clonotype was counted many times. Written as DNA, the CDR3 is TGTGCCAGCAGCTTAGCCGACAGGGGGTCAGATGAGCAGTTCTTC. It encodes CASSLADRGSDEQFF. The genes are TRBV11-2 and TRBJ2-1, with TRBD1 matching over 9 bases. This CDR3 has 15 amino acids. Germline assignment: CDR1 SGHAT and CDR2 FQNNGV. The V gene end was trimmed by 1 base and the J gene end by 8 bases; junction bases not matched to a gene: 6.

This clonotype was detected only a few times. The V and J genes are TRBV20-1 and TRBJ2-2, with 8 bases identical to TRBD1. The CDR3 totals 15 residues. The trim removed 5 bases at V and 2 bases at J, leaving 7 bases unmatched. CDR1 is DFQATT, CDR2 SNEGSKA, per germline (reference sequence). The CDR3 reads CSAVRQGSNTGELFF. The DNA for the CDR3 is TGCAGTGCTGTCAGACAGGGGTCAAACACCGGGGAGCTGTTTTTT.

This clonotype was seen repeatedly, ten times or more. This CDR3 is CASSWTGREKLFF. DNA of the CDR3: TGCGCCAGCAGCTGGACAGGGCGGGAAAAACTGTTTTTT. The chain is built from TRBV5-1 and TRBJ1-4, with 8 bases matching TRBD1. Unmatched junction bases numbered 3, after V lost 3 bases and J lost 8 bases. Germline V CDR1 and CDR2: SGHRS, YFSETQ. The CDR3 has 13 amino acids.

This clonotype was counted between two and nine times. This sequence joins TRBV4-3 and TRBJ2-5, with D tentatively TRBD2 (7 bases). Germline V gene data show CDR1 as LGHNA and CDR2 as YSLEER. The V end lost 0 bases, the J end lost 0 bases, and 17 bases lay between the germline ends. The CDR3 contains 18 residues. This CDR3 is CASSQDRGGVGHQETQYF. The CDR3 DNA follows: TGCGCCAGCAGCCAAGATAGGGGGGGGGTCGGACACCAAGAGACCCAGTACTTC.

This clonotype was seen ten or more times. The genes are TRBV20-1 and TRBJ2-1; possibly TRBD2 for D (5 bases). CDR3 length equals 14 residues. V lost 7 bases to trimming and J lost 0 bases, with 13 bases between them. Germline V gene lookup returns CDR1 DFQATT and CDR2 SNEGSKA (reference sequence). The CDR3 reads CSGQSGSSYNEQFF. Written as DNA, the CDR3 is TGCAGTGGGCAGAGCGGAAGCTCCTACAATGAGCAGTTCTTC.

This clonotype was detected ten times or more. The chain is built from TRBV6-2 or TRBV6-3 and TRBJ2-7; no definite D call. Germline CDR1 is MNHEY and CDR2 is SVGEGT. V lost 2 bases to trimming and J lost 1 base, with 12 bases between them. This CDR3 spans 15 amino acids. The CDR3 DNA sequence: TGTGCCAGCAGTTACGGCGCAGGTGGGTCCTACGAGCAGTACTTC. It codes for CASSYGAGGSYEQYF.

The gene calls are TRBV27 and TRBJ2-3, with a tentative D call TRBD2 (6 bases). From germline, CDR1 is MNHEY and CDR2 SMNVEV (reference sequence). V lost 6 bases to trimming and J lost 3 bases, with 25 bases between them. The CDR3 spans 18 residues. The CDR3 DNA follows: TGTGCCAGCAGCTCCGTGGACCGAACTAGCCGGGTAACAGATACGCAGTATTTT. Protein: CASSSVDRTSRVTDTQYF.

This clonotype was observed a handful of times. This chain uses TRBV11-2 with TRBJ1-6; 11 nucleotides match TRBD1. Trimming removed 5 bases from V and 0 bases from J; junction bases left unmatched: 6. This CDR3 spans 18 amino acids. CDR1 and CDR2 (germline): SGHAT, FQNNGV. The CDR3 region has the DNA TGTGCCAGCAGCCCCCGGACAGGGGGCGGCTCCTATAATTCACCCCTCCACTTT. Amino acid sequence: CASSPRTGGGSYNSPLHF.

This clonotype was seen ten or more times. The CDR3 is CASSPLQGAQPQHF. The CDR3 DNA is TGTGCCAGCTCACCACTCCAGGGGGCCCAGCCCCAGCATTTT. The chain carries TRBV18 and TRBJ1-5; 8 nucleotides match TRBD1. With V trimmed by 1 base and J by 7 bases, 3 bases remained unmatched. Germline loops: CDR1 KGHSH, CDR2 LQKENI. CDR3 length: 14 amino acids. The entire variable domain, with the rest obtained from reference TRBV18 and TRBJ1-5, is as follows: NAGVMQNPRHLVRRRGQEARLRCSPMKGHSHVYWYRQLPEEGLKFMVYLQKENIIDESGMPKERFSAEFPKEGPSILRIQQVVRGDSAAYFCASSPLQGAQPQHFGDGTRLSIL.

At least ten counts were recorded for this clonotype. The rearrangement joins TRBV28 to TRBJ2-1, with a possible D match to TRBD2 (6 bases). Germline CDR1 MDHEN, CDR2 SYDVKM. V dropped 5 bases and J dropped 0 bases, with 29 bases sitting between them. The CDR3 loop spans 21 amino acids. CDR3 nucleotides: TGTGCCAGCAGTCTCCCCACTAGCATTCGAGACTCATCGAGCTCCTACAATGAGCAGTTCTTC. Translated, it gives CASSLPTSIRDSSSSYNEQFF.

This clonotype turned up a few times. V and J are TRBV6-2 or TRBV6-3 and TRBJ1-1; D gene uncertain. The V gene lost 6 bases and the J gene lost 1 base, with 15 bases spanning the gap. The germline CDR1 and CDR2 sequences are MNHEY and SVGEGT. The CDR3 covers 15 residues. CDR3 sequence: CASSPGRLKNTEAFF. Here the CDR3 DNA reads TGTGCCAGCAGCCCCGGGAGGCTCAAGAACACTGAAGCTTTCTTT.

The rearrangement links TRBV10-3 to TRBJ2-1; D unresolved. V lost 4 bases and J 0 bases, leaving 10 bases between the germline ends. The CDR3 spans 15 residues. Germline CDR1 is ENHRY and CDR2 is SYGVKD. CDR3 in amino acids: CAISGTESSYNEQFF. CDR3 DNA sequence: TGTGCCATCAGTGGAACAGAGAGCTCCTACAATGAGCAGTTCTTC.

In this sample, this clonotype turned up a few times. The chain combines TRBV6-2 or TRBV6-3 with TRBJ2-7; TRBD1 aligns across 8 bases. Germline CDR1 is MNHEY and CDR2 is SVGEGT. With V trimmed by 6 bases and J by 4 bases, 8 bases remained unmatched. The CDR3 consists of 14 residues. CDR3 nucleotide sequence: TGTGCCAGCAGCGACAGGGGTTATCGTTACGAGCAGTACTTC. This translates into CASSDRGYRYEQYF.

There are many counts of this clonotype. DNA of the CDR3: TGTGCCACCAGTGATACCCGGGACGGGAGCAATCAGCCCCAGCATTTT. Protein product: CATSDTRDGSNQPQHF. The chain links TRBV24-1 to TRBJ1-5, with D possibly TRBD1 on 5 matching bases. V lost 3 bases and J 1 base, leaving 12 bases between the germline ends. From germline, CDR1 is KGHDR and CDR2 SFDVKD. CDR3 length: 16 residues.

The chain has TRBV7-9 and TRBJ2-6; D ambiguous. V gave up 6 bases and J gave up 4 bases, with 7 bases separating them. Germline loops: CDR1 SEHNR, CDR2 FQNEAQ (reference sequence). The CDR3 has 13 amino acids. DNA of the CDR3: TGTGCCAGCAGTCCGACAGGGGCCAACGTCCTGACTTTC. Amino acids: CASSPTGANVLTF. The full variable domain, completed using reference TRBV7-9 and TRBJ2-6, is DTGVSQNPRHKITKRGQNVTFRCDPISEHNRLYWYRQTLGQGPEFLTYFQNEAQLEKSRLLSDRFSAERPKGSFSTLEIQRTEQGDSAMYLCASSPTGANVLTFGAGSRLTVL.

The chain carries TRBV20-1 and TRBJ1-6, with TRBD1 as a possible D gene (5 bases). The CDR3 extends over 15 amino acids. Looked up from germline, CDR1 is DFQATT and CDR2 is SNEGSKA (reference sequence). The ends were cut back, 4 bases at V and 6 bases at J, with 16 bases in the middle. In DNA, the CDR3 is TGCAGTGCTATTGATGGTGGGGCGAGTAATTCACCCCTCCACTTT. It codes for CSAIDGGASNSPLHF.

This clonotype was observed many times. The chain joins TRBV27 to TRBJ2-2, with D possibly called TRBD1 or TRBD2 (5 bases each). There are 15 residues in the CDR3. The V gene lost 1 base and the J gene lost 4 bases, with 10 bases spanning the gap. Germline V gene lookup returns CDR1 MNHEY and CDR2 SMNVEV (reference sequence). CDR3 nucleotide sequence: TGTGCCAGCAGTTTATGGGCAGGGAGCACCGGGGAGCTGTTTTTT. Translating gives CASSLWAGSTGELFF.

Turning to this clonotype: A much larger clone differs from this one at a single base, so this may be a read error. V and J are TRBV18 and TRBJ1-1, with D maybe TRBD1 (5 bases). The CDR3 totals 17 residues. The V gene's germline CDR1 is KGHSH and CDR2 LQKENI. This chain's CDR3 is CACSPPLSGREDTEAFF. CDR3 nucleotide sequence: TGTGCCTGCTCACCACCACTTTCAGGGAGGGAAGACACTGAAGCTTTCTTT.

The chain uses TRBV5-1 and TRBJ1-5; weak D call: TRBD1 (6 bases). Germline V lookup: CDR1 SGHRS, CDR2 YFSETQ. Trimming cost V 0 bases and J 7 bases, with 11 bases left between them. This CDR3 spans 14 amino acids. The CDR3 region is CASSLGMQGQPQHF. The CDR3 DNA is TGCGCCAGCAGCTTGGGTATGCAGGGGCAGCCCCAGCATTTT.